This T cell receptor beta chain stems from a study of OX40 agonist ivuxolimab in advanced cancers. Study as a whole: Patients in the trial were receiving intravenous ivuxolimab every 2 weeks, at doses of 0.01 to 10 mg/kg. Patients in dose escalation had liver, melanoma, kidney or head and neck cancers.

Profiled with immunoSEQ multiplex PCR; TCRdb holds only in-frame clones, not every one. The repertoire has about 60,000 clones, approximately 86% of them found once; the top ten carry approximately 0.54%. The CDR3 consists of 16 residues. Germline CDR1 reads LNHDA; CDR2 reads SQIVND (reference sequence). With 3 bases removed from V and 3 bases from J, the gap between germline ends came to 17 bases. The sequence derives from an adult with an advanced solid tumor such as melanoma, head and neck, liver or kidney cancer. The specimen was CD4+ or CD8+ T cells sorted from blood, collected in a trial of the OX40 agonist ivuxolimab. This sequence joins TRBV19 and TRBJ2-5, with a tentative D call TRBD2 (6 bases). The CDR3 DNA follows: TGTGCCAGTAGTATCGCCCCCGGCGGGACCAAAGAGACCCAGTACTTC. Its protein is CASSIAPGGTKETQYF.